Included here is one TCR beta chain sequence, with context. The data stem from a study of type 1 regulatory T cells. Study at large: This in vitro CD4 product, T-allo10, is enriched for Tr1 cells and alloantigen-specific.

TCRdb reanalysed the reads using MiXCR and keeps one entry per CDR3 protein. Seen here are around 88,000 distinct CDR3 sequences, roughly 31% observed once, and the top ten hold 2.2%. Trimming pared 1 base from V and 5 bases from J, leaving 9 bases between. The CDR3 sequence is 13 residues long. Germline V gives CDR1 SGHRS, CDR2 YFSETQ. This chain connects TRBV5-1 to TRBJ2-5; no clear D. The receptor's source is a human donor in good health. The sequenced material came from CD4+ T cells, either the whole sample or a sorted fraction (not recorded which). DNA for the CDR3: TGCGCCAGCAGCTTGTCATTCAGGGAGACCCAGTACTTC. Protein sequence: CASSLSFRETQYF. Variable domain in full (rest from reference TRBV5-1 and TRBJ2-5): KAGVTQTPRYLIKTRGQQVTLSCSPISGHRSVSWYQQTPGQGLQFLFEYFSETQRNKGNFPGRFSGRQFSNSRSEMNVSTLELGDSALYLCASSLSFRETQYFGPGTRLLVL.